Shown below are 5 T cell receptor beta chains from a single sample sequenced in a study of T cells in Graves' hyperthyroidism and ophthalmopathy. TCR beta CDR3 region amplification was performed from RNA transcripts. First-round RT-PCR with HTBI primers amplified the TCR CDR3 region. Using its own MiXCR run on the multiplex PCR reads, TCRdb lists one record per CDR3 protein. The sample lists about 480,000 distinct CDR3 sequences; approximately 15% were seen once. Sequenced material: blood. These receptors originate from a woman aged 18-29 years with Graves' hyperthyroidism.

This clonotype was recorded many times. CDR3 region: CASSLSWGDEQFF. CDR3 nucleotide sequence: TGTGCCAGCAGTTTGTCCTGGGGCGATGAGCAGTTCTTC. This chain uses TRBV12-3 or TRBV12-4 with TRBJ2-1, with a weak D call TRBD1 (5 bases). The germline V and J ends were trimmed by 3 bases and 8 bases, with 11 bases remaining between them. This CDR3 contains 13 residues.

This clonotype was detected ten times or more. V is TRBV7-9 and J is TRBJ1-1; tentatively, D is TRBD1 (5 bases). Trimming took off 5 bases at V and 1 base at J, with 17 bases between the two ends. The germline gives CDR1 SEHNR, CDR2 FQNEAQ (reference sequence). The CDR3 covers 16 residues. This chain's CDR3 is CASSPGLVDRNTEAFF. In DNA, the CDR3 is TGTGCCAGCAGCCCGGGACTGGTCGATAGGAACACTGAAGCTTTCTTT.

This clonotype was counted ten times or more. The rearrangement links TRBV27 to TRBJ1-2; a weak D match, TRBD1 (5 bases). The germline gives CDR1 MNHEY, CDR2 SMNVEV (reference sequence). The CDR3 has 16 amino acids. Trimming cost V 6 bases and J 0 bases, with 17 bases left between them. The CDR3 region has the DNA TGTGCCAGCAGCCGGGGACTACCAACTCCTAACTATGGCTACACCTTC. Translated: CASSRGLPTPNYGYTF.

This clonotype was recorded a few times. The V call is TRBV14, the J call TRBJ2-7; D is unresolved. Per the germline V gene, CDR1 is SGHDN and CDR2 is FVKESK. The CDR3 contains 17 residues. V was clipped by 0 bases and J by 0 bases, with 15 bases between them. The CDR3 spells CASSQDRIQASSYEQYF. The CDR3 DNA sequence: TGTGCCAGCAGCCAAGATAGGATTCAGGCGTCCTCCTACGAGCAGTACTTC.

This clonotype was picked up a small number of times. The rearrangement uses TRBV20-1 and TRBJ2-7; 10 bases match TRBD2. CDR3 length equals 14 residues. Germline V gives CDR1 DFQATT, CDR2 SNEGSKA (reference sequence). V was clipped by 3 bases and J by 4 bases; unmatched bases: 6. The CDR3 region has the DNA TGCAGTGCTAGTACTAGCGGGAATAGGTACGAGCAGTACTTC. Amino acids: CSASTSGNRYEQYF.